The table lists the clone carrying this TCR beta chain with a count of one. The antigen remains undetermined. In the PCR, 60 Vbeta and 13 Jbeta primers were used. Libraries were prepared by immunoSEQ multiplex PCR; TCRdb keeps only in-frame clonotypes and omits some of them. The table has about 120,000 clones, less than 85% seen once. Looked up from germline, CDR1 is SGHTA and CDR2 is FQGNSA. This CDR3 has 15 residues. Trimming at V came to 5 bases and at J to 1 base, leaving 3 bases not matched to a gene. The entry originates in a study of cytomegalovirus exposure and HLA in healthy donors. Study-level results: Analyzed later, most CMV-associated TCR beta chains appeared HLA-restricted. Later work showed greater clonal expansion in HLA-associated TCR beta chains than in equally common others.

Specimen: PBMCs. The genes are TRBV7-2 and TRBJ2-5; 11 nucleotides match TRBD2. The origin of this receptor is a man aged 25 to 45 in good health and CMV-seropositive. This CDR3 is CASSPGTSGQETQYF. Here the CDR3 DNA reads TGTGCCAGCAGCCCGGGGACTAGCGGCCAAGAGACCCAGTACTTC.